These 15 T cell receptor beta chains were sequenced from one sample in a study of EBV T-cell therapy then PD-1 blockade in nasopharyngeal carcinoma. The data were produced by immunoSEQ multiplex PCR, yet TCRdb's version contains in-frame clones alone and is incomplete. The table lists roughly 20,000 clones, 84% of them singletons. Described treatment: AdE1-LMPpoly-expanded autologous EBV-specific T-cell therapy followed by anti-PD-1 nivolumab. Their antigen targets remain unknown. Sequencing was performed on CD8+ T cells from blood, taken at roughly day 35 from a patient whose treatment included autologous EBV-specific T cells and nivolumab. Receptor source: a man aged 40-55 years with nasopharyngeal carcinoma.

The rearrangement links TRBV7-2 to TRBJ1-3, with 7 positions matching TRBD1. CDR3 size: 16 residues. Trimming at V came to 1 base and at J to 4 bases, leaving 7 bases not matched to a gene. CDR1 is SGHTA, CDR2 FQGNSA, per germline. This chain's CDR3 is CASSLGGPGQGNTIYF. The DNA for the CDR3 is TGTGCCAGCAGCTTAGGGGGACCGGGACAGGGAAACACCATATATTTT. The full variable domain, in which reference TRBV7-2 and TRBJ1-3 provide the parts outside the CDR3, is GAGVSQSPSNKVTEKGKDVELRCDPISGHTALYWYRQSLGQGLEFLIYFQGNSAPDKSGLPSDRFSAERTGGSVSTLTIQRTQQEDSAVYLCASSLGGPGQGNTIYFGEGSWLTVV.

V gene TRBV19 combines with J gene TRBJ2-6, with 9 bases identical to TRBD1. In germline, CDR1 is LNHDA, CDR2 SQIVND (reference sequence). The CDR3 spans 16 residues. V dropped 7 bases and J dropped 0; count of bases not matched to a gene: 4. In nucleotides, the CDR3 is TGTGCCAGTACCGGGACAGGGACCTCTGGGGCCAACGTCCTGACTTTC. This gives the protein CASTGTGTSGANVLTF.

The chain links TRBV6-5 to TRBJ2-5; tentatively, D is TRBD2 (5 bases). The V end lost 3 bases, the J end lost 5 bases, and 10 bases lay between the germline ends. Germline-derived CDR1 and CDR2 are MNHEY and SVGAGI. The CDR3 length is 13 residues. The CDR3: CASSYGEGETQYF. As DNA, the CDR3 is TGTGCCAGCAGTTATGGAGAGGGCGAGACCCAGTACTTC.

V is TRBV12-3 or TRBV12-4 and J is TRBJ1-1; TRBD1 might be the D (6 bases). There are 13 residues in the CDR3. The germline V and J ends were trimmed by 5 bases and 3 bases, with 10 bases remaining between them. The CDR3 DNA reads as TGTGCCAGCAGTCACAGGGACGACACTGAAGCTTTCTTT. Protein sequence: CASSHRDDTEAFF.

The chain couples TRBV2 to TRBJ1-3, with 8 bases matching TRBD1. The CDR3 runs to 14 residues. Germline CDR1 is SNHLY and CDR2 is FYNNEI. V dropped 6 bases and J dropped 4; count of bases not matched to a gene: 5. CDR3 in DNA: TGTGCCAGCAGAGCAGGGGGCACAGGAAACACCATATATTTT. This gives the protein CASRAGGTGNTIYF.

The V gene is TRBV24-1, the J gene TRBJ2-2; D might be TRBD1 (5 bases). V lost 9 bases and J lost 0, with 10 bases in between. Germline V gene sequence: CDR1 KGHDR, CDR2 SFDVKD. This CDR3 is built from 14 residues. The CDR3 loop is CATRRGSNTGELFF. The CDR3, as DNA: TGTGCCACCCGAAGGGGATCGAACACCGGGGAGCTGTTTTTT.

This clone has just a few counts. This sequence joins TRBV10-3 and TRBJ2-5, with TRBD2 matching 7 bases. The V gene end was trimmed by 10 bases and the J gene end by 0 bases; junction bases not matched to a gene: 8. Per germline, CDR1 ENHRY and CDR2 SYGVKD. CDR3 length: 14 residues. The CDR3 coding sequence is TGTGCCACGGGGGGAGGAGGGAACCAAGAGACCCAGTACTTC. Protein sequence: CATGGGGNQETQYF.

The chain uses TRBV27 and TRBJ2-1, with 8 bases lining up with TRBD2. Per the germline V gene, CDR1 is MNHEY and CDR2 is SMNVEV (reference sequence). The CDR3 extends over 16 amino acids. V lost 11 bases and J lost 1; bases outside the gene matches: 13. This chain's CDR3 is CAVILASGRSYNEQFF. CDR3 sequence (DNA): TGTGCCGTTATTCTGGCTAGCGGGCGTTCCTACAATGAGCAGTTCTTC.

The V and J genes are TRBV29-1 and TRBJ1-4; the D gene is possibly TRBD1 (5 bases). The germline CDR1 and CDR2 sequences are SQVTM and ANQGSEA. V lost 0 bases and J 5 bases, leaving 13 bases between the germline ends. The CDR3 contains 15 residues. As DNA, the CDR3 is TGCAGCGTTGAAGATGCGACAGCCCTAAATGAAAAACTGTTTTTT. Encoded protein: CSVEDATALNEKLFF.

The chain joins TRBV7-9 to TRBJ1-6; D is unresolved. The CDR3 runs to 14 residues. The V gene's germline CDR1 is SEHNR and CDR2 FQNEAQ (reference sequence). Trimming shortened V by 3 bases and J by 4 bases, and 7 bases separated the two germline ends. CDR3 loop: CASSFGGYNSPLHF. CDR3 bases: TGTGCCAGCAGCTTTGGAGGATATAATTCACCCCTCCACTTT.

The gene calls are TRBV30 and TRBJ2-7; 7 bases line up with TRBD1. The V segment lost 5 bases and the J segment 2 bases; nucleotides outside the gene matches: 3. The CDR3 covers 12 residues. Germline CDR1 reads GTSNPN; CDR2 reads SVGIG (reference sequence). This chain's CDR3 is CAWGTVPYEQYF. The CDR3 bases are TGTGCCTGGGGGACAGTCCCCTACGAGCAGTACTTC.

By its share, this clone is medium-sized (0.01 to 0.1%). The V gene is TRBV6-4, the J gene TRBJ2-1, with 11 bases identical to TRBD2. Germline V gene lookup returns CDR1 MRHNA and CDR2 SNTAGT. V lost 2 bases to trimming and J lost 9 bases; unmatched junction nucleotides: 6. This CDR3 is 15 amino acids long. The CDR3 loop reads CASSDTLAGGSEQFF. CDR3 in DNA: TGTGCCAGCAGTGACACCCTAGCGGGGGGAAGTGAGCAGTTCTTC.

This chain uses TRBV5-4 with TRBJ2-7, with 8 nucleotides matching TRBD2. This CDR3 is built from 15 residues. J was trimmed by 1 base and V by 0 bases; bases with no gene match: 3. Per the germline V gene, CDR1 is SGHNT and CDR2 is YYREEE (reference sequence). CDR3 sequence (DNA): TGTGCCAGCAGCTTGGCGAGCGGGGGATCCTACGAGCAGTACTTC. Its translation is CASSLASGGSYEQYF. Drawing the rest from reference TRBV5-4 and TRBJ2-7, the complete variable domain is ETGVTQSPTHLIKTRGQQVTLRCSSQSGHNTVSWYQQALGQGPQFIFQYYREEENGRGNFPPRFSGLQFPNYSSELNVNALELDDSALYLCASSLASGGSYEQYFGPGTRLTVT.

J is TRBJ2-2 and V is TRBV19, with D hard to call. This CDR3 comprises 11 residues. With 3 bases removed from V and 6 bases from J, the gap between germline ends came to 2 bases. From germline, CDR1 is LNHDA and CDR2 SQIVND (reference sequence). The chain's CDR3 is CASSISGELFF. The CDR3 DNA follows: TGTGCCAGTAGTATTTCCGGGGAGCTGTTTTTT.

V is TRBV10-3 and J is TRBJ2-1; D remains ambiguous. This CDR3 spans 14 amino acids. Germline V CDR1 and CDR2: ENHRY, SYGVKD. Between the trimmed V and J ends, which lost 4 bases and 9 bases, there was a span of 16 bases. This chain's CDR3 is CAISGEGPTSEQFF. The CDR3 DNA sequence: TGTGCCATCAGTGGGGAAGGGCCGACGAGTGAGCAGTTCTTC.